The rows below give T cell receptor beta chains drawn from one sample of a study of early T cells in non-severe SARS-CoV-2 infection. MiXCR, applied by TCRdb to the 5' RACE reads, yields one record per CDR3 protein. The sample shows approximately 65,000 distinct CDR3 sequences, approximately 13% of them seen only once. Sequenced input: whole blood. All receptors come from an adult who was a healthcare worker with PCR-confirmed SARS-CoV-2 infection or an uninfected control (not recorded which). Both conserved end residues are part of each CDR3. D genes are given only for firm matches. Some rows mark clone size as missing; the rest say once, few, many or name a class of expanded clone.

>TRBJ1-1|few|.|TRBV3-1
CASSQAGGIGTEAFF
TGTGCCAGCAGCCAAGCCGGGGGGATTGGCACTGAAGCTTTCTTT
>TRBJ1-1|many|.|TRBV7-6
CASSQGAWGGNTEAFF
TGTGCCAGCAGCCAAGGGGCGTGGGGAGGGAACACTGAAGCCTTCTTT
>TRBJ1-5|many|.|TRBV9
CASSEGGSNQPQHF
TGTGCCAGCAGCGAGGGGGGAAGCAATCAGCCCCAGCATTTT
>TRBJ2-2|.|TRBD1|TRBV6-5
CASRGSTGTGELFF
TGTGCCAGCAGGGGATCGACAGGGACCGGGGAGCTGTTTTTT
>TRBJ2-3|.|.|TRBV18
CASSPERSSTDTQYF
TGTGCCAGCTCACCTGAACGGTCTAGCACAGATACGCAGTATTTT
>TRBJ2-7|.|TRBD1|TRBV5-1
CASSLGGTGAYEQYF
TGCGCCAGCAGCTTAGGAGGGACAGGGGCCTACGAGCAGTACTTC
>TRBJ2-2|.|TRBD1|TRBV29-1
CSASRGPITGELFF
TGCAGCGCATCGAGGGGGCCTATCACCGGGGAGCTGTTTTTT
>TRBJ1-1|.|TRBD1|TRBV7-8
CASSLAQGQGIEAFF
TGTGCCAGCAGCTTAGCGCAGGGACAGGGTATTGAAGCTTTCTTT
>TRBJ2-1|.|TRBD2|TRBV20-1
CSARPHASGGPGEQFF
TGCAGTGCTAGACCGCACGCTAGCGGGGGGCCTGGTGAGCAGTTCTTC
>TRBJ1-2|few|TRBD1|TRBV19
CASSIAGTGGFYGYTF
TGTGCCAGTAGTATAGCCGGGACAGGGGGCTTCTATGGCTACACCTTC
>TRBJ2-7|.|.|TRBV5-1
CASSQSSSSYEQYF
TGCGCCAGCAGTCAGTCTAGCAGCTCCTACGAGCAGTACTTC
>TRBJ1-4|.|.|TRBV4-1
CASSLSQGMREKLFF
TGCGCCAGCAGCCTTAGCCAGGGAATGAGAGAAAAACTGTTTTTT
>TRBJ1-1|few|.|TRBV28
CASSLLSQGTTEAFF
TGTGCCAGCAGTTTATTGTCCCAGGGGACCACTGAAGCTTTCTTT
>TRBJ2-2|.|.|TRBV7-3
CASSPTGAMAGELFF
TGTGCCAGCAGCCCAACGGGGGCCATGGCCGGGGAGCTGTTTTTT
>TRBJ2-2|.|TRBD1|TRBV16
CASSQRGGDTGELFF
TGTGCCAGCAGCCAACGAGGGGGCGACACCGGGGAGCTGTTTTTT
>TRBJ2-4|.|.|TRBV7-5
CISVPEAPRGPKNIQYF
.
>TRBJ1-4|many|TRBD1|TRBV7-9
CASSSGVADRDEKLFF
TGTGCCAGCAGCTCGGGGGTGGCGGACAGGGATGAAAAACTGTTTTTT
>TRBJ2-3|once|TRBD1|TRBV29-1
CSVDGTGTGDTQYF
TGCAGCGTAGACGGGACAGGGACAGGGGATACGCAGTATTTT
>TRBJ2-5|few|.|TRBV20-1
CSARDGEPQETQYF
TGCAGTGCGAGGGATGGGGAACCTCAAGAGACCCAGTACTTC
>TRBJ2-5|.|TRBD1|TRBV29-1
CSVRRQGARETQYF
TGCAGCGTTCGGCGCCAGGGGGCGCGTGAGACCCAGTACTTC
>TRBJ2-7|many|TRBD2|TRBV20-1
CSATGTSGVPLYEQYF
TGCAGTGCGACGGGGACTAGCGGGGTTCCCCTATACGAGCAGTACTTC
>TRBJ1-2|few|.|TRBV20-1
CSAPFYGGYTF
TGCAGTGCTCCCTTCTATGGGGGCTACACCTTC
>TRBJ1-1|many|.|TRBV5-4
CASSGEAKGTPEAFF
TGTGCCAGCAGCGGGGAGGCTAAGGGGACGCCTGAAGCTTTCTTT
>TRBJ1-3|many|.|TRBV19
CASSIVLGIGNTIYF
TGTGCCAGTAGTATAGTGCTCGGGATTGGAAACACCATATATTTT
>TRBJ2-4|many|TRBD2|TRBV5-1
CASSTGLAGNIQYF
TGCGCCAGCAGCACGGGACTAGCGGGAAACATTCAGTACTTC
>TRBJ1-1|few|.|TRBV27
CASSSRRTEAFF
TGTGCCAGCAGTTCAAGGCGCACTGAAGCTTTCTTT
>TRBJ2-5|few|.|TRBV28
CASKEAARETQYF
TGTGCCAGCAAGGAGGCTGCACGGGAGACCCAGTACTTC
>TRBJ2-5|few|TRBD2|TRBV19
CASSLWTSQETQYF
TGTGCCAGTAGTTTATGGACTAGCCAAGAGACCCAGTACTTC
>TRBJ2-5|many|.|TRBV18
CASSPPKTQYF
TGTGCCAGCTCACCACCAAAGACCCAGTACTTC
>TRBJ2-2|few|.|TRBV29-1
CSSRGYTGELFF
TGCAGCTCCAGGGGTTACACCGGGGAGCTGTTTTTT
>TRBJ2-7|few|TRBD1|TRBV27
CASSSPGQGTNEQYF
TGTGCCAGCAGTTCACCGGGACAGGGGACAAACGAGCAGTACTTC
>TRBJ1-1|few|.|TRBV29-1
CSVETGRNTEAFF
TGCAGCGTTGAAACAGGCAGGAACACTGAAGCTTTCTTT
>TRBJ2-7|.|.|TRBV28
CASSLNPLSYEQYF
TGTGCCAGCAGTTTAAACCCCTTGTCCTACGAGCAGTACTTC
>TRBJ2-5|many|.|TRBV29-1
CSVAEETQYF
TGCAGCGTGGCGGAAGAGACCCAGTACTTC
>TRBJ1-2|.|TRBD1|TRBV3-1
CASSTGGRDYGYTF
TGTGCCAGCAGCACAGGGGGCCGGGACTATGGCTACACCTTC
>TRBJ2-3|.|.|TRBV6-2/TRBV6-3
CASSLQLNPQYF
TGTGCCAGCAGTCTTCAGCTCAATCCGCAGTATTTT
>TRBJ2-2|many|TRBD2|TRBV5-4
CASSLGETSGVFGELFF
TGTGCCAGCAGCTTGGGTGAGACTAGCGGGGTGTTCGGGGAGCTGTTTTTT
>TRBJ2-3|.|TRBD2|TRBV4-2
CASSPGLAGAGATDTQYF
TGTGCCAGCAGCCCGGGACTAGCGGGGGCCGGCGCCACAGATACGCAGTATTTT
>TRBJ1-2|many|.|TRBV12-3/TRBV12-4
CASSSGYGYTF
TGTGCCAGCAGTTCGGGCTATGGCTACACCTTC
>TRBJ2-1|many|.|TRBV29-1
CSVDGGLSYNEQFF
TGCAGCGTTGATGGGGGGCTCTCCTACAATGAGCAGTTCTTC
>TRBJ2-5|.|.|TRBV3-1
CASSGGLLQETQYF
TGTGCCAGCAGCGGCGGACTGTTACAAGAGACCCAGTACTTC
>TRBJ1-6|few|TRBD1|TRBV15
CATSSVTGDSPLHF
TGTGCCACCAGCAGTGTTACAGGGGATTCACCCCTCCACTTT
>TRBJ2-7|many|TRBD1|TRBV20-1
CSAPGTGGYEQYF
TGCAGTGCCCCTGGAACAGGGGGTTACGAGCAGTACTTC
>TRBJ2-2|.|.|TRBV29-1
CSVETGYTGELFF
TGCAGCGTTGAGACGGGGTACACCGGGGAGCTGTTTTTT
>TRBJ2-2|few|.|TRBV11-3
CASSPGTGATGELFF
TGTGCCAGCAGTCCCGGGACGGGGGCCACCGGGGAGCTGTTTTTT
>TRBJ2-7|.|TRBD1|TRBV11-2
CASSYRPGTGGNEQYF
TGTGCCAGCAGCTACAGGCCCGGGACAGGGGGCAACGAGCAGTACTTC
>TRBJ1-1|few|.|TRBV9
CASSVARNTEAFF
TGTGCCAGCAGCGTAGCGCGGAACACTGAAGCTTTCTTT
>TRBJ1-3|few|TRBD1|TRBV6-1
CASSAQRTGTGNTIYF
TGTGCCAGCAGTGCGCAACGGACAGGGACTGGAAACACCATATATTTT
>TRBJ2-2|few|.|TRBV29-1
CSVQGTGELFF
TGCAGCGTTCAGGGAACCGGGGAGCTGTTTTTT
>TRBJ2-2|.|.|TRBV9
CASSVADPSWNTGELFF
TGTGCCAGCAGCGTAGCAGATCCCAGTTGGAACACCGGGGAGCTGTTTTTT
>TRBJ2-1|.|.|TRBV11-2
CASSLETGKFF
TGTGCCAGCAGCTTAGAAACAGGAAAGTTCTTC
>TRBJ1-1|few|.|TRBV28
CASSFLGGEAFF
TGTGCCAGCAGTTTTCTCGGGGGGGAAGCTTTCTTT
>TRBJ2-2|many|.|TRBV5-6
CASSLRQGDTGELFF
TGTGCCAGCAGCTTGAGGCAGGGTGACACCGGGGAGCTGTTTTTT